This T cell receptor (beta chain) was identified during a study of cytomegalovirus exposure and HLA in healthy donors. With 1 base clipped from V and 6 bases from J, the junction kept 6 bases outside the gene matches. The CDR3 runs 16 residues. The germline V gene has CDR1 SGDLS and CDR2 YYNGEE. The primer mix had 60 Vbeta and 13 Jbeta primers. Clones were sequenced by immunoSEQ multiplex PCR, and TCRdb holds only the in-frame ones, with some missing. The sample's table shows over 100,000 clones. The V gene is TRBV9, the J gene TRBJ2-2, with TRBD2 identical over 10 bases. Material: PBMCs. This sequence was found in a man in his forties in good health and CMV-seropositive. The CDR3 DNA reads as TGTGCCAGCAGCGTACTAGGGACTAGCGTGTCCGGGGAGCTGTTTTTT. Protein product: CASSVLGTSVSGELFF.